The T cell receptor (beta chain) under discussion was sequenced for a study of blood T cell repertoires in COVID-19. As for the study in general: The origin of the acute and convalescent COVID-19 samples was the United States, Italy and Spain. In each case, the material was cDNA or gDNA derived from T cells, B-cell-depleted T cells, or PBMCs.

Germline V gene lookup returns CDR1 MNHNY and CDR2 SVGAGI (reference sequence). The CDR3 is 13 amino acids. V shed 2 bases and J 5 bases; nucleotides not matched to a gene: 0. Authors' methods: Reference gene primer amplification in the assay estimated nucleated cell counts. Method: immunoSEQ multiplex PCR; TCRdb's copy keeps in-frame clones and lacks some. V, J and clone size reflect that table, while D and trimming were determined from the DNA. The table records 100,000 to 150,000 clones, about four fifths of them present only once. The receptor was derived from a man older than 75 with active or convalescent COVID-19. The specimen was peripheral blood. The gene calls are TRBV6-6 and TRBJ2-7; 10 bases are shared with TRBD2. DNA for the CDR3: TGTGCCAGCAGTTACGGACTAGCGGACGAGCAGTACTTC. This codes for CASSYGLADEQYF.